This T cell receptor (beta chain) emerged from a study of cytomegalovirus exposure and HLA in healthy donors. Overall study findings and caveats: The study carried out a later analysis of TCR beta sequences. It associated 15,000 to 20,000 of them with specific HLA alleles at a false discovery rate of 0.05. Among CMV-associated TCR beta chains, most appeared HLA-restricted in a later analysis.

Amplification used 60 Vbeta primers and 13 Jbeta primers. Using immunoSEQ multiplex PCR, the repertoire was profiled, and TCRdb retains in-frame clones only, with some absent. Of about 210,000 clones listed, around 84% were seen once; the top ten hold roughly 3.1%. Looked up from germline, CDR1 is SGHNT and CDR2 is YYREEE (reference sequence). The trim removed 6 bases at V and 1 base at J, leaving 5 bases unmatched. The CDR3 sequence is 15 residues long. This clone was seen more than once but under ten times. What it binds is not known. Sequencing was carried out using PBMCs. V gene TRBV5-4 combines with J gene TRBJ2-1, with 9 bases fitting TRBD1. This receptor was identified in a man aged 35-49 years in good health and CMV-seropositive. The DNA of the CDR3 is TGTGCCAGCACCCCGACAGGGGGGTCCTACAATGAGCAGTTCTTC. Translated, it gives CASTPTGGSYNEQFF.